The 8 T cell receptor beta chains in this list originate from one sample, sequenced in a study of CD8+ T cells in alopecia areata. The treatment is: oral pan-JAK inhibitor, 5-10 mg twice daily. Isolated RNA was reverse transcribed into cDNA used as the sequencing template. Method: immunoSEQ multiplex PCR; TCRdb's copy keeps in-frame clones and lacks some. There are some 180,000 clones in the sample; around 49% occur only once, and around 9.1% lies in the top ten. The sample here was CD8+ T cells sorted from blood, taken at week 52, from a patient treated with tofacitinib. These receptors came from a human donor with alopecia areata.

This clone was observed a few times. The CDR3 coding sequence is TGTGCCAGCAGCCAAGTCTCGCTAGCGGGGACCAACCAAGAGACCCAGTACTTC. This encodes CASSQVSLAGTNQETQYF. This chain links TRBV4-2 with TRBJ2-5; TRBD2 aligns across 9 bases. The J segment lost 0 bases and the V segment lost 1 base, leaving 9 bases of the junction unmatched. This CDR3 spans 18 amino acids. From germline, CDR1 is LGHNA and CDR2 YNFKEQ.

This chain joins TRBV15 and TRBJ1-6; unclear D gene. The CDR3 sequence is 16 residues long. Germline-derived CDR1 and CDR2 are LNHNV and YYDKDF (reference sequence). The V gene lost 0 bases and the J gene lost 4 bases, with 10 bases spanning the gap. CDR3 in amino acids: CATSRDLTPYNSPLHF. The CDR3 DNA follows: TGTGCCACCAGCAGAGATCTGACACCTTATAATTCACCCCTCCACTTT.

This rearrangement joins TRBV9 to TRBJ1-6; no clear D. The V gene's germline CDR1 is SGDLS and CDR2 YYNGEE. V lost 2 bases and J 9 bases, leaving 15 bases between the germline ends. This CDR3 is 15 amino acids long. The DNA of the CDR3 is TGTGCCAGCAGCGTTAAGGCTAGAGATACTTCACCCCTCCACTTT. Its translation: CASSVKARDTSPLHF. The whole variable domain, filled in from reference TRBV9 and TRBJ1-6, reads DSGVTQTPKHLITATGQRVTLRCSPRSGDLSVYWYQQSLDQGLQFLIQYYNGEERAKGNILERFSAQQFPDLHSELNLSSLELGDSALYFCASSVKARDTSPLHFGNGTRLTVT.

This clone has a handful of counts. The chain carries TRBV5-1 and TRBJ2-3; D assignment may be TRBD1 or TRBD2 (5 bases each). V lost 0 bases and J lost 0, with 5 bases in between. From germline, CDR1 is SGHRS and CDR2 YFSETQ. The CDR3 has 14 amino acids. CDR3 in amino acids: CASSLGDSTDTQYF. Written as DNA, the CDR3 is TGCGCCAGCAGCTTGGGGGACAGCACAGATACGCAGTATTTT.

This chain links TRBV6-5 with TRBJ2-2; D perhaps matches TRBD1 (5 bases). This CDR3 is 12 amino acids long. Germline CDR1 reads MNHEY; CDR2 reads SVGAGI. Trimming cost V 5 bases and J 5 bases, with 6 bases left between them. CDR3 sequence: CASSAGTGELFF. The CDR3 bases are TGTGCCAGCAGTGCAGGGACCGGGGAGCTGTTTTTT.

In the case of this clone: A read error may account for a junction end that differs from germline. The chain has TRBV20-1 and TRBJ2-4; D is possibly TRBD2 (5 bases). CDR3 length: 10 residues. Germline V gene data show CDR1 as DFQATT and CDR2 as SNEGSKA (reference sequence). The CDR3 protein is CSARMDSSDF. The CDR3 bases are TGCAGTGCTAGAATGGACTCATCTGATTTC.

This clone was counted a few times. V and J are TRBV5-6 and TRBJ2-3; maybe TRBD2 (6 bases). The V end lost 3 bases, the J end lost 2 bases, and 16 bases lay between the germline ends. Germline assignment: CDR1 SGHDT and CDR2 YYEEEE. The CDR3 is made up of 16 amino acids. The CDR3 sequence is CASSSQPRGFTDTQYF. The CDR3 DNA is TGTGCCAGCAGCTCCCAACCCCGGGGGTTCACAGATACGCAGTATTTT.

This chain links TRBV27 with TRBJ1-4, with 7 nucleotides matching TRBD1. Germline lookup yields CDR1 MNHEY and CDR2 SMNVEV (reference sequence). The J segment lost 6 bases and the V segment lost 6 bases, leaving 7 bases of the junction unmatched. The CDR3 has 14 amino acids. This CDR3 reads CASRGTEGYEKLFF. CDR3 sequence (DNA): TGTGCCAGCAGGGGGACAGAGGGATATGAAAAACTGTTTTTT.